What follows are 20 T cell receptor beta chains derived from one specimen sequenced in a study of blood T cell repertoires in COVID-19. Some clones are missing from TCRdb's copy, which holds only in-frame ones; the method was immunoSEQ multiplex PCR. The sample lists roughly 120,000 clones, over 65% seen once, with around a sixth in the top ten. Input material: peripheral blood. Every receptor here comes from a woman aged 55-69 years with acute or convalescent COVID-19.

This chain joins TRBV28 and TRBJ1-3, with D possibly matching TRBD1 (5 bases). The CDR3 contains 16 residues. From germline, CDR1 is MDHEN and CDR2 SYDVKM. The V end lost 1 base, the J end lost 0 bases, and 10 bases lay between the germline ends. CDR3 in DNA: TGTGCCAGCAGTTTATTTGGGGCCAACTCTGGAAACACCATATATTTT. It translates to CASSLFGANSGNTIYF.

The chain couples TRBV28 to TRBJ1-6, with 7 nucleotides matching TRBD1. Per germline, CDR1 MDHEN and CDR2 SYDVKM. Trimming at V came to 6 bases and at J to 7 bases, leaving 9 bases not matched to a gene. The CDR3 extends over 15 amino acids. In DNA, the CDR3 is TGTGCCAGCAGACCCCCCACAGGGGAAAATTCACCCCTCCACTTT. It specifies CASRPPTGENSPLHF.

This clone was counted between two and nine times. J is TRBJ2-3 and V is TRBV12-3 or TRBV12-4; no firm D call. The CDR3 runs to 12 residues. V dropped 6 bases and J dropped 6 bases, with 10 bases sitting between them. This CDR3 is CASSSPPDTQYF. For the CDR3, the DNA is TGTGCCAGCAGCTCTCCCCCCGATACGCAGTATTTT.

The CDR3 protein is CASSAPDRENGYTF. The DNA for the CDR3 is TGCGCCAGCAGCGCCCCGGACAGGGAGAATGGCTACACCTTC. The gene calls are TRBV5-1 and TRBJ1-2; 8 bases match TRBD1. Germline values: CDR1 SGHRS, CDR2 YFSETQ. The V gene end was trimmed by 4 bases and the J gene end by 6 bases; junction bases not matched to a gene: 8. CDR3 length: 14 amino acids.

V gene TRBV9 combines with J gene TRBJ2-7; TRBD1 matches 8 bases. Germline CDR1 is SGDLS and CDR2 is YYNGEE. The CDR3 has 12 residues. Trimming removed 3 bases from V and 6 bases from J; junction bases left unmatched: 2. The CDR3 spells CASSADRGEQYF. The CDR3 DNA reads as TGTGCCAGCAGCGCCGACAGGGGCGAGCAGTACTTC. The variable domain in full, completed from reference TRBV9 and TRBJ2-7, reads DSGVTQTPKHLITATGQRVTLRCSPRSGDLSVYWYQQSLDQGLQFLIQYYNGEERAKGNILERFSAQQFPDLHSELNLSSLELGDSALYFCASSADRGEQYFGPGTRLTVT.

The chain recombines TRBV19 with TRBJ2-7; no firm D call. The CDR3 runs to 15 residues. In germline, CDR1 is LNHDA, CDR2 SQIVND (reference sequence). V was pared by 3 bases and J by 3 bases, with 15 bases between. The CDR3 sequence is CASSIGLSGIYEQYF. The CDR3 DNA sequence: TGTGCCAGTAGTATTGGGTTGTCAGGAATCTACGAGCAGTACTTC.

This chain uses TRBV3-1 (or the pseudogene TRBV3-2) with TRBJ2-7; possible D gene TRBD2, 6 bases. The ends were cut back, 4 bases at V and 6 bases at J, with 13 bases in the middle. The CDR3 is made up of 13 amino acids. Germline V gene sequence: CDR1 LGHDT, CDR2 YNNKEL (reference sequence). This CDR3 is CASSPHDGGEQYF. Written as DNA, the CDR3 is TGTGCCAGCAGCCCCCACGACGGGGGCGAGCAGTACTTC.

The V gene is TRBV5-4, the J gene TRBJ1-6, with 7 bases aligning to TRBD1. This CDR3 has 15 amino acids. In germline, CDR1 is SGHNT, CDR2 YYREEE (reference sequence). Germline trimming cut 1 base from V and 6 bases from J; bases unmatched to any gene: 4. The CDR3 protein is CASSLSGTANSPLHF. DNA for the CDR3: TGTGCCAGCAGCTTGAGTGGGACAGCTAATTCACCCCTCCACTTT.

The genes are TRBV27 and TRBJ1-2; perhaps TRBD1 as D (5 bases). This CDR3 comprises 16 residues. Looked up from germline, CDR1 is MNHEY and CDR2 is SMNVEV (reference sequence). Trimming took 3 bases from V and 8 from J, leaving 22 bases between them. CDR3 sequence (DNA): TGTGCCAGCAGTTTGGAGGGATGGGGCGGGAGAGGCGGCTACACCTTC. Its protein product is CASSLEGWGGRGGYTF.

This chain joins TRBV2 and TRBJ1-5; D unresolved. With 7 bases removed from V and 7 bases from J, the gap between germline ends came to 11 bases. This CDR3 region has 12 residues. The V gene's germline CDR1 is SNHLY and CDR2 FYNNEI. CDR3 in DNA: TGTGCCAGCAATCTCGGAGCGCAGCCCCAGCATTTT. Protein sequence: CASNLGAQPQHF.

This clone was counted between two and nine times. The V and J genes are TRBV2 and TRBJ2-5; tentatively, D is TRBD2 (7 bases). V lost 3 bases, J lost 5 bases, and 16 bases lay in between. From germline, CDR1 is SNHLY and CDR2 FYNNEI. The CDR3 is made up of 15 amino acids. The CDR3 here is CASSEAAGAAETQYF. CDR3 in DNA: TGTGCCAGCAGTGAGGCGGCGGGGGCCGCGGAGACCCAGTACTTC.

The chain has TRBV7-6 and TRBJ2-5; TRBD2 matches 11 bases. In germline, CDR1 is SGHVS, CDR2 FNYEAQ. After removal of 5 bases from V and 1 base from J, the junction contained 6 bases not matched to a gene. The CDR3 spans 16 residues. CDR3 protein: CASSLTSGRPQETQYF. The CDR3 coding sequence is TGTGCCAGCAGCCTAACTAGCGGGAGACCCCAAGAGACCCAGTACTTC.

The rearrangement joins TRBV10-3 to TRBJ1-2; 11 bases match TRBD1. This CDR3 is built from 15 residues. The V gene's germline CDR1 is ENHRY and CDR2 SYGVKD. V gave up 5 bases and J gave up 8 bases; unmatched junction bases: 10. Written as DNA, the CDR3 is TGTGCCATCAGTATCTCGGACAGGGGGCGTCAAGGCTACACCTTC. This sequence encodes CAISISDRGRQGYTF.

The rearrangement links TRBV11-2 to TRBJ2-1, with D tentatively TRBD1 (7 bases). The CDR3 sequence is 16 residues long. Germline assignment: CDR1 SGHAT and CDR2 FQNNGV. V was shortened by 2 bases and J by 0 bases, with 11 bases between the two germline ends. The CDR3 sequence: CASSLRGDSSYNEQFF. DNA for the CDR3: TGTGCCAGCAGCTTAAGGGGGGACAGCTCCTACAATGAGCAGTTCTTC. Based on the CDR3 plus reference TRBV11-2 and TRBJ2-1, the full variable domain is EAGVAQSPRYKIIEKRQSVAFWCNPISGHATLYWYQQILGQGPKLLIQFQNNGVVDDSQLPKDRFSAERLKGVDSTLKIQPAKLEDSAVYLCASSLRGDSSYNEQFFGPGTRLTVL.

V usage is TRBV28 and J usage is TRBJ2-1; TRBD1 aligns across 8 bases. CDR1 and CDR2 (germline): MDHEN, SYDVKM. The length of the CDR3 is 16 residues. Trimming took 5 bases from V and 6 from J; bases not matched to a gene: 12. In nucleotides, the CDR3 is TGTGCCAGCAGTCCAGGGGGCGCAAGCCCAGGCAATGAGCAGTTCTTC. It specifies CASSPGGASPGNEQFF. The full variable domain, with the rest looked up from reference TRBV28 and TRBJ2-1, is DVKVTQSSRYLVKRTGEKVFLECVQDMDHENMFWYRQDPGLGLRLIYFSYDVKMKEKGDIPEGYSVSREKKERFSLILESASTNQTSMYLCASSPGGASPGNEQFFGPGTRLTVL.

The chain employs TRBV24-1 and TRBJ2-1; 7 nucleotides align to TRBD1. Germline V gene sequence: CDR1 KGHDR, CDR2 SFDVKD. Unmatched junction bases numbered 3, after V lost 7 bases and J lost 4 bases. The CDR3 spans 13 residues. The CDR3 spells CATRTGPYNEQFF. The CDR3 nucleotides read TGTGCCACCAGGACAGGGCCTTACAATGAGCAGTTCTTC.

J is TRBJ2-1 and V is TRBV7-9; TRBD2 matches at 13 bases. This CDR3 comprises 18 residues. V lost 8 bases and J lost 4; bases outside the gene matches: 14. The germline V gene encodes CDR1 SEHNR and CDR2 FQNEAQ (reference sequence). The CDR3 DNA reads TGTGCCAGCTCACTGGGCCAACTAGCGGGAGGGAAATACAATGAGCAGTTCTTC. It encodes CASSLGQLAGGKYNEQFF.

CDR3 nucleotides: TGTGCCAGCAGCTCGGGACATTTTGGCTACACCTTC. It codes for CASSSGHFGYTF. The chain recombines TRBV5-6 with TRBJ1-2; D may be TRBD1 (6 bases). Germline CDR1 and CDR2: SGHDT and YYEEEE. Trimming took 3 bases from V and 7 from J, leaving 10 bases between them. The CDR3 runs 12 residues.

CDR3 DNA sequence: TGTGCCAGCAGCTGGGGTAGCGGAGCAGGAAGCTACGAGCAGTACTTC. Amino acids: CASSWGSGAGSYEQYF. This sequence joins TRBV5-4 and TRBJ2-7; perhaps TRBD2 as D (6 bases). V was trimmed by 3 bases and J by 3 bases, leaving 19 bases between them. Germline loops: CDR1 SGHNT, CDR2 YYREEE (reference sequence). CDR3 length: 16 residues. Supplemented by reference TRBV5-4 and TRBJ2-7, the full variable domain reads ETGVTQSPTHLIKTRGQQVTLRCSSQSGHNTVSWYQQALGQGPQFIFQYYREEENGRGNFPPRFSGLQFPNYSSELNVNALELDDSALYLCASSWGSGAGSYEQYFGPGTRLTVT.

This clone is a singleton in its sample. The chain couples TRBV9 to TRBJ1-5; 8 nucleotides agree with TRBD1. Trimming took 3 bases from V and 6 from J; bases not matched to a gene: 5. The germline gives CDR1 SGDLS, CDR2 YYNGEE. This CDR3 is 14 amino acids long. The CDR3 sequence is CASSAGQEGQPQHF. The CDR3, as DNA: TGTGCCAGCAGCGCGGGACAGGAGGGTCAGCCCCAGCATTTT.